This T cell receptor beta chain stems from a study of cytomegalovirus exposure and HLA in healthy donors (TCRdb year 2017). Study-wide context: An earlier analysis of some 620 of the donors reported about 280 Gb of sequence data and 100 million to 120 million unique TCR beta sequences obtained from roughly 170 million T cells. Every discovery cohort repertoire had been produced on one sequencing platform. Approximately 300 gigabases of sequencing data and 70 million to 100 million unique TCR sequences made up an early release that covered some 640 HLA-typed donors. Typing coverage varied by locus: roughly 620-640 donors for A, B, C, DRB1 and DQB1; roughly 520 for DQA1; some 610 for DPA1; approximately 490 for DPB1. To predict cytomegalovirus infection status, the study brought together high-throughput TCR immunosequencing, statistical association of individual TCRs with disease status, and machine learning. In an earlier analysis of over 550 of the donors, high-throughput TCR beta sequencing was used to judge whether each TCR beta V gene segment behaved as functional or pseudogenic. Four to six DR-DQ haplotypes were handled as single units for association and clustering, since linkage in the cohort was strong. The genetic ancestry cluster associated with self-reported Caucasian donors included over 80% of the roughly 360 genotyped donors. A later analysis re-analyzed previously published TCR beta repertoires from 500 to 700 donors and added high-resolution HLA genotyping to study TCR occurrence patterns. A later genetic analysis used genome-wide SNP genotypes for about 65% of the roughly 700 donors, treating that subset as a discovery cohort. Using immunosequencing, the study profiled T cell repertoires from fewer than 850 subjects and related those repertoires to cytomegalovirus serostatus. Along with the approximately 620-subject first cohort, a separate validation cohort of about 110 different subjects was used. HLA typing included class I and class II loci at four-digit resolution. Among 398 genotyped donors of the cohort, an average of approximately 240,000 unique TCR beta nucleotide sequences was sequenced per donor, of which about 18% were non-productive. Donor age, sex, ethnicity and CMV serostatus were collected together with the repertoire data. The later analysis used no new phenotypic data to find candidate immune exposures, relying instead on TCR beta sequences and their occurrence across donors. The study was designed to test whether signatures of past pathogen exposure could be identified by cataloging public T cell receptors. Study-wide findings and limitations: A further reported finding was that TCR beta sequences accurately predicted the HLA-A and HLA-B alleles for most subjects in the first cohort. In an earlier analysis of some 640 of the donors, most TCR beta V segments were observed in productive rearrangements about 90% or about 30% of the time, broadly matching IMGT annotations. The earlier analysis of approximately 590 of the donors excluded roughly 17 rarely observed V segments, including chromosome 9 orphons, because counts were too low. Linkage disequilibrium might explain the correlated functional status among segregating V segments, but an unknown experimental factor could not be ruled out. When HLA alleles, especially DR and DQ, strongly co-occurred, TCR associations were difficult to assign to individual alleles. A later genetic analysis associated a missense DCLRE1C variant with V-gene and J-gene trimming of TCR beta chains, and an independent cohort replicated the association. It was suggested by the authors that the approach could potentially be generalized to other disease states and immunological phenotypes. In the study, some 180 TCR beta chains were listed as associated with cytomegalovirus. A group of highly shared sequence variants was considered likely to be a technical artifact of the sequencing pipeline. In a later analysis, TCR association rates were found to vary across HLA loci, with the most associated TCRs seen for DRB1 alleles and the fewest for HLA-C alleles. Across donors, most TCR sequences were observed very rarely, whereas some public TCRs were present in many individuals. In this cohort, only TCR beta chains were sequenced, and detectable features were limited by the absence of alpha or paired-chain data. Cytomegalovirus status was reported to be diagnosed by the classifier with high specificity and sensitivity in both the original and validation cohorts. According to a later analysis, parvovirus B19, influenza, CMV and Epstein-Barr virus appeared linked to several top co-occurrence clusters. Because the 87-base-pair reads could not distinguish some IMGT-functional V segments, including TRBV6-2 and TRBV6-3, those segments were excluded. Because some donors lacked HLA typing at each locus, the association tests relied only on the typed subset. A later analysis found that HLA-associated TCR beta chains were more clonally expanded and had lower generation probabilities than equally common non-associated chains. According to a later genetic analysis, donors in an Asian-associated ancestry cluster had fewer N-insertions in productive TCRs than the roughly 670-donor mean. In a later analysis, about 17,000 TCR beta sequences were associated with specific HLA alleles at a false discovery rate of 0.05. In vitro tests confirmed that a few of the cytomegalovirus-associated TCR beta chains recognize cytomegalovirus antigens. The presence/absence analyses assumed that sequencing depth was roughly uniform across donors, and that assumption may not be true. Most CMV-associated TCR beta chains appeared to be HLA-restricted in a later analysis, and the HLA associations seemed to be driven largely by CMV exposure. Immune exposure information for the cohort was limited to CMV serostatus.

Note on this clone: This clone's antigen is unknown. Base quality data are lacking; no much larger clone is found one base away.

Library preparation used the immunoSEQ multiplex PCR assay. For the multiplex PCR, a mixture combining 60 forward primers for TCR Vbeta segments and 13 reverse primers for TCR Jbeta segments was used. Amplification of the CDR3 region of rearranged TCR beta genes was performed with a multiplex PCR assay on genomic DNA. Amplified TCR beta libraries were sequenced as 87-base-pair reads on the Illumina HiSeq System. The authors' analysis ran thus. Across the roughly 700 repertoires, a later analysis counted 80 million or so unique TCR beta chains, 8.5 million to 12 million of which were shared by at least two donors. Raw reads were error-corrected and collapsed into unique sequences with a nearest-neighbor algorithm that merged closely related sequences to remove PCR and sequencing errors. Alignment of CDR3 sequences to IMGT reference sequences was used to assign V, D and J gene segments. Each retained sequence needed at least a six-nucleotide match to both a V gene segment and a J gene segment. Rearrangements were called productive when the CDR3 lacked stop codons and stayed in frame with V and J; all others were non-productive. Following IMGT convention, CDR3 was defined as the stretch from the second conserved V-encoded cysteine up to the conserved J-encoded phenylalanine. Sequences without an unambiguous match to a single V gene segment were excluded from the earlier analysis of several hundred of the donors. An earlier analysis of 587 of the donors classified V segments as functional when productive rearrangements were above 56.7% and as segregating when the standard deviation between donors was above 5%. A statistical classification framework was built for diagnosing cytomegalovirus status from the catalog of TCR beta chain sequences. In a later analysis, TCR nucleotide sequences were compared against IMGT/GENE-DB human TR gene sequences so that V and J genes could be assigned. The TCRdist pipeline was used in a later analysis to assign CDR3 sequences and most-parsimonious VDJ recombination scenarios. In a later analysis, every TCR beta chain was defined by the combination of its CDR3 amino acid sequence and its V-gene family, and reads without a unique V-gene family were dropped. In a later analysis, fewer than 600 highly shared, low-generation-probability nucleotide sequences were removed to address suspected cross-contamination and a sequencing artifact. In a later analysis, a clonal expansion index was calculated for each public chain from normalized within-repertoire ranks of inferred template counts. In a later analysis, generation probabilities were computed using a VDJ recombination model fitted to out-of-frame rearrangements, and the results were checked against IGoR. In a later analysis, hypergeometric tests were used to score TCR-TCR, TCR-HLA and TCR-CMV co-occurrence, with a repertoire-size bias correction applied to TCR pairs. In a later analysis, false discovery rates were estimated by permuting HLA or CMV assignments 20 times. In a later analysis, co-occurring TCRs were grouped with DBSCAN, and TCRdist sequence similarity was added when clustering was performed within HLA-allele-positive subsets. Repertoires with fewer than 30,000 or more than 120,000 public chains were left out of co-occurrence clustering, as were a handful of repertoires with anomalous nucleotide sharing. TCRdb retrieved this table from immuneACCESS and kept in-frame rearrangements only. Not all clones are present; in checked studies, unresolved V genes account for under half, and no reason is known for the remainder. From that table come the V and J calls and clone size; the DNA was used to work out D and trimming. Within this sample are around 120,000 clones, with about four fifths of them counted one time only. The biggest ten clones account for about 1.8% of the sample.

The cohort was made up of hundreds of healthy bone marrow donors. At the time of sampling, every cohort member was nominally healthy, though immune exposures that went unrecorded were likely present. The donor was CMV seronegative and belonged to the group of over 300 seronegative cohort members. A peripheral blood sample was provided by each donor, and peripheral blood mononuclear cells were used for TCR beta sequencing. Genomic DNA extraction from the blood cell samples was performed with the Qiagen DNeasy Blood Extraction Kit. The CDR3 runs 15 amino acids, cysteine and phenylalanine included. Solely the CDR3 DNA is kept, with 45 bases framed from the first base. The V end gives up 6 bases and the J end 1 base, leaving 3 bases in the junction not matched to a gene. Based on the germline V gene (reference sequence), the CDR1 and CDR2 sequences are LNHDA and SQIVND.

This clonotype originated in a young man in good health and CMV-seronegative. The specimen sequenced was PBMCs. The chain was built from TRBV19 and TRBJ1-5; 10 central bases correspond to TRBD1. The DNA is TGTGCCAGTAGCCCGGACAGGGGGAGCAATCAGCCCCAGCATTTT. It translates to CASSPDRGSNQPQHF.